This passage covers 32 T cell receptor beta chains from one sample sequenced in a study of T cells in Graves' hyperthyroidism and ophthalmopathy. TCR beta CDR3 region amplification was performed from RNA transcripts. HTBI primers drove first-round RT-PCR of the TCR CDR3. MiXCR, run by TCRdb on the multiplex PCR reads, gives a single entry per CDR3 protein. The profile shows a few hundred thousand distinct CDR3 sequences, about a fifth of them singletons. The sequencing input was blood. The source is a man aged 18 to 30 with Graves' hyperthyroidism.

This clonotype was found many times. Mismatch with germline at one junction end may stem from a read error. The V gene is TRBV7-6, the J gene TRBJ1-2; 8 bases match TRBD1. The CDR3 is made up of 17 amino acids. Germline V gene data show CDR1 as SGHVS and CDR2 as FNYEAQ. The CDR3 is CVSSFTGQGPSRYGYTF. CDR3 DNA: TGTGTCAGCAGCTTCACCGGACAGGGCCCCTCTCGCTATGGCTACACCTTC.

This rearrangement joins TRBV19 to TRBJ2-7; TRBD2 matches at 14 bases. Germline-derived CDR1 and CDR2 are LNHDA and SQIVND (reference sequence). V dropped 6 bases and J dropped 7; count of bases not matched to a gene: 2. The CDR3 has 13 amino acids. DNA for the CDR3: TGTGCCAGTAGCCGGACTAGCGGGAGGGAGCAGTACTTC. Translated, it gives CASSRTSGREQYF.

As concerns this clonotype: With a much larger clone just one base away, this may be a read error. The chain has TRBV6-2 or TRBV6-3 and TRBJ2-4, with 7 bases lining up with TRBD1. The CDR3 is made up of 15 amino acids. Losses at the gene ends were 5 bases for V and 2 bases for J; bases not matched to a gene: 6. Germline CDR1 MNHEY, CDR2 SVGEGT. This CDR3 is CASSSPRGPKNIQYF. CDR3 nucleotide sequence: TGTGCCAGCAGTAGCCCTAGGGGGCCCAAAAACATTCAGTACTTC.

This clonotype was found many times. The chain is built from TRBV11-2 and TRBJ2-4; D is uncertain. The CDR3 has 15 amino acids. V gave up 1 base and J gave up 0 bases, with 7 bases separating them. Germline CDR1 is SGHAT and CDR2 is FQNNGV. The CDR3 DNA reads TGTGCCAGCAGCTTAGCCTCTTTAGCCAAAAACATTCAGTACTTC. Protein product: CASSLASLAKNIQYF. The variable domain in full, completed from reference TRBV11-2 and TRBJ2-4, reads EAGVAQSPRYKIIEKRQSVAFWCNPISGHATLYWYQQILGQGPKLLIQFQNNGVVDDSQLPKDRFSAERLKGVDSTLKIQPAKLEDSAVYLCASSLASLAKNIQYFGAGTRLSVL.

This clonotype was observed a few times. This chain uses TRBV7-2 with TRBJ2-5, with 8 positions matching TRBD1. CDR1 and CDR2 from the germline V gene are SGHTA and FQGNSA. This CDR3 is built from 15 residues. The V and J ends lost 7 bases and 2 bases, in that order; junction bases with no gene match: 9. The CDR3 region is CASTLRQGNQETQYF. CDR3 nucleotide sequence: TGTGCCAGCACCCTGAGACAGGGGAATCAAGAGACCCAGTACTTC.

This clonotype was counted only a few times. The chain recombines TRBV12-3 or TRBV12-4 with TRBJ2-5; 11 nucleotides align to TRBD2. The CDR3 totals 15 residues. V gave up 6 bases and J gave up 5 bases; unmatched junction bases: 8. In DNA, the CDR3 is TGTGCCAGCAGCCGCGGACTAGCGGGTTTGGAGACCCAGTACTTC. Translated: CASSRGLAGLETQYF.

This clonotype was observed at least ten times. CDR3 sequence (DNA): TGTGCCAGCAGTTACGAGACGGCACAGTACTTC. Its translation is CASSYETAQYF. The chain combines TRBV6-5 with TRBJ2-7; D is undetermined. V was cut by 2 bases and J by 10 bases, with 9 bases left in between. The CDR3 consists of 11 residues. From germline, CDR1 is MNHEY and CDR2 SVGAGI.

This clonotype was seen repeatedly, ten times or more. J is TRBJ2-7 and V is TRBV20-1; possibly TRBD1 for D (5 bases). The CDR3 is 14 residues long. Germline CDR1 is DFQATT and CDR2 is SNEGSKA (reference sequence). The ends were cut back, 0 bases at V and 1 base at J, with 10 bases in the middle. The CDR3 sequence is CSARDDSRSYEQYF. The CDR3, as DNA: TGCAGTGCTAGAGATGACAGTCGTTCCTACGAGCAGTACTTC.

This clonotype was observed at least ten times. The chain recombines TRBV20-1 with TRBJ1-1; maybe TRBD1 (6 bases). Trimming shortened V by 4 bases and J by 1 base, and 16 bases separated the two germline ends. Germline loops: CDR1 DFQATT, CDR2 SNEGSKA (reference sequence). The CDR3 covers 15 residues. Here the CDR3 reads CSANNRVVGNTEAFF. In nucleotides, the CDR3 is TGCAGTGCTAATAACAGGGTAGTGGGGAACACTGAAGCTTTCTTT.

This clonotype was found many times. The V and J genes are TRBV4-2 and TRBJ2-2, with no clear D. CDR1 is LGHNA and CDR2 is YNFKEQ in the germline V gene. V was pared by 1 base and J by 7 bases, with 10 bases between. The CDR3 has 14 residues. CDR3 bases: TGTGCCAGCAGCCAAGGAAGGCCGGTCGGGGAGCTGTTTTTT. Its translation is CASSQGRPVGELFF.

The V gene is TRBV30, the J gene TRBJ2-7; D uncertain. CDR1 and CDR2 from the germline V gene are GTSNPN and SVGIG (reference sequence). Trimming left V 3 bases short and J 5 bases short, with 14 bases between. The CDR3 is 13 residues long. Here the CDR3 reads CAWRIGRMNEQYF. The DNA of the CDR3 is TGTGCCTGGAGAATCGGACGGATGAACGAGCAGTACTTC.

This clonotype showed up just a few times. The V call is TRBV6-5, the J call TRBJ1-5; D perhaps matches TRBD1 (5 bases). The CDR3 is made up of 16 amino acids. The V gene lost 2 bases and the J gene lost 4 bases, with 15 bases spanning the gap. CDR1 is MNHEY and CDR2 is SVGAGI in the germline V gene. This CDR3 reads CASSYVAGQRNQPQHF. CDR3 sequence (DNA): TGTGCCAGCAGTTACGTGGCGGGGCAGAGGAATCAGCCCCAGCATTTT.

The chain carries TRBV12-3 or TRBV12-4 and TRBJ2-7; possible D gene TRBD2, 7 bases. CDR3 length: 15 amino acids. With 4 bases removed from V and 4 bases from J, the gap between germline ends came to 17 bases. The CDR3 loop reads CASSWGRGFGYEQYF. The CDR3 region has the DNA TGTGCCAGCAGTTGGGGGAGGGGGTTTGGTTACGAGCAGTACTTC.

Of note for this clonotype: A much bigger clone sits one base away, suggesting this may be a read error. This sequence joins TRBV28 and TRBJ1-2, with a tentative D call TRBD1 (6 bases). Trimming shortened V by 5 bases and J by 9 bases, and 19 bases separated the two germline ends. The CDR3 extends over 14 amino acids. Germline CDR1 and CDR2: MDHEN and SYDVKM. The CDR3 nucleotides read TGTGCCAGCAGTGGGACATGGTTGAGGGATAGCTACACCTTC. This translates into CASSGTWLRDSYTF.

This clonotype was counted ten times or more. The rearrangement joins TRBV12-3 or TRBV12-4 to TRBJ1-2, with no clear D. V was shortened by 2 bases and J by 5 bases, with 12 bases between the two germline ends. The CDR3 runs to 14 residues. CDR3 bases: TGTGCCAGCAGTTTAAAGAGGGTGGGGTATGGCTACACCTTC. Protein sequence: CASSLKRVGYGYTF.

The sample holds many counts of this clonotype. V and J are TRBV11-2 and TRBJ2-5; perhaps TRBD1 as D (6 bases). Germline CDR1 SGHAT, CDR2 FQNNGV. This CDR3 has 16 residues. Trimming removed 3 bases from V and 1 base from J, with 15 bases in between. CDR3 in DNA: TGTGCCAGCAGCTTCAGAGCCCTGGGGGCCCAAGAGACCCAGTACTTC. Translating gives CASSFRALGAQETQYF.

This clonotype was found many times. The V call is TRBV2, the J call TRBJ1-1; D gene unclear. Trimming removed 3 bases at V and 0 bases at J, with 8 bases between. The germline V gene has CDR1 SNHLY and CDR2 FYNNEI. The CDR3 contains 14 residues. The CDR3 protein is CASSEYIMNTEAFF. The CDR3 DNA reads TGTGCCAGCAGTGAGTACATCATGAACACTGAAGCTTTCTTT.

This clonotype was observed a handful of times. The chain joins TRBV6-1 to TRBJ2-5, with 7 bases fitting TRBD2. The CDR3 spans 15 residues. Germline V gene data show CDR1 as MNHNS and CDR2 as SASEGT. The trim removed 6 bases at V and 4 bases at J, leaving 11 bases unmatched. Written as DNA, the CDR3 is TGTGCCAGCAGCAATGCACGGGGGAGGGCAGAGACCCAGTACTTC. It yields the protein CASSNARGRAETQYF.

This clonotype has ten or more counts. The rearrangement uses TRBV5-1 and TRBJ1-1; D remains ambiguous. Germline V gives CDR1 SGHRS, CDR2 YFSETQ. V gave up 0 bases and J gave up 1 base, with 10 bases separating them. This CDR3 spans 15 amino acids. The DNA of the CDR3 is TGCGCCAGCAGCTTGGACCCGTCTCCGAACACTGAAGCTTTCTTT. It is translated as CASSLDPSPNTEAFF. Full variable domain (outside the CDR3, taken from reference TRBV5-1 and TRBJ1-1): KAGVTQTPRYLIKTRGQQVTLSCSPISGHRSVSWYQQTPGQGLQFLFEYFSETQRNKGNFPGRFSGRQFSNSRSEMNVSTLELGDSALYLCASSLDPSPNTEAFFGQGTRLTVV.

The chain links TRBV6-2 or TRBV6-3 to TRBJ1-2; tentative D call: TRBD1 (6 bases). The CDR3 sequence is 14 residues long. CDR1 is MNHEY and CDR2 is SVGEGT in the germline V gene. Trimming left V 6 bases short and J 8 bases short, with 19 bases between. CDR3 loop: CASSQVGQGWGYTF. The CDR3, as DNA: TGTGCCAGCAGCCAGGTGGGACAAGGTTGGGGCTACACCTTC.

Details on this clonotype: The CDR3 does not close with the conserved phenylalanine or tryptophan, likely indicating a read error. The chain has TRBV10-1 and TRBJ2-2; weak D call: TRBD1 (5 bases). The CDR3 spans 13 residues. V lost 5 bases to trimming and J lost 5 bases, with 9 bases between them. CDR1 WNHNN and CDR2 SYGVQD come from the germline V gene (reference sequence). CDR3 region: CASSSRDTGELFL. CDR3 nucleotide sequence: TGCGCCAGCAGTTCCAGGGATACCGGGGAGCTGTTTTTG.

This clonotype was counted many times. V usage is TRBV2 and J usage is TRBJ2-7; perhaps TRBD1 as D (5 bases). Trimming pared 7 bases from V and 3 bases from J, leaving 10 bases between. The germline V gene has CDR1 SNHLY and CDR2 FYNNEI. The length of the CDR3 is 12 residues. The CDR3 DNA is TGTGCCAGCACCCAGGGTAACTACGAGCAGTACTTC. Translated, it gives CASTQGNYEQYF.

This clonotype was detected ten times or more. Here the CDR3 reads CASSSSGVDIQYF. The CDR3 nucleotides read TGTGCCAGCAGCTCCTCGGGAGTGGACATTCAGTACTTC. The rearrangement uses TRBV7-9 and TRBJ2-4, with D maybe TRBD2 (6 bases). V lost 4 bases and J lost 8, with 12 bases in between. This CDR3 has 13 residues. From germline, CDR1 is SEHNR and CDR2 FQNEAQ (reference sequence).

This clonotype was seen only a few times. The V gene is TRBV5-1, the J gene TRBJ2-2; D perhaps matches TRBD1 (6 bases). The CDR3 length is 16 residues. Germline loops: CDR1 SGHRS, CDR2 YFSETQ. Between the trimmed V and J ends, which lost 3 bases and 1 base, there was a span of 13 bases. The CDR3 reads CASSYPEGVNTGELFF. In nucleotides, the CDR3 is TGCGCCAGCAGCTACCCTGAGGGGGTGAACACCGGGGAGCTGTTTTTT. Looking up the rest from reference TRBV5-1 and TRBJ2-2 gives the full variable domain: KAGVTQTPRYLIKTRGQQVTLSCSPISGHRSVSWYQQTPGQGLQFLFEYFSETQRNKGNFPGRFSGRQFSNSRSEMNVSTLELGDSALYLCASSYPEGVNTGELFFGEGSRLTVL.

This clonotype was found many times. The gene calls are TRBV5-5 and TRBJ1-2, with D possibly matching TRBD1 (6 bases). CDR3 size: 15 residues. Germline V gene data show CDR1 as SGHKS and CDR2 as YYEKEE (reference sequence). Trimming shortened V by 2 bases and J by 4 bases, and 15 bases separated the two germline ends. CDR3 in amino acids: CASSLGGPSTYGYTF. CDR3 coding DNA: TGTGCCAGCAGCTTAGGGGGGCCTTCTACCTATGGCTACACCTTC.

This clonotype has more than one count but fewer than ten. V is TRBV6-2 or TRBV6-3 and J is TRBJ2-3; a weak D match, TRBD2 (6 bases). CDR3 length: 17 residues. Germline CDR1 reads MNHEY; CDR2 reads SVGEGT. Between the trimmed V and J ends, which lost 0 bases and 0 bases, there was a span of 13 bases. In DNA form, the CDR3 reads TGTGCCAGCAGTTACTCGGGGCGGGGCTTGAGCACAGATACGCAGTATTTT. This gives the protein CASSYSGRGLSTDTQYF.

This clonotype was found many times. The chain joins TRBV6-2 or TRBV6-3 to TRBJ1-1; 8 nucleotides match TRBD1. This CDR3 contains 14 residues. Germline V CDR1 and CDR2: MNHEY, SVGEGT. Trimming cost V 4 bases and J 0 bases; bases outside gene matches: 1. CDR3 in DNA: TGTGCCAGCAGTTGGACAGGGTTGAACACTGAAGCTTTCTTT. As protein: CASSWTGLNTEAFF.

This clonotype was counted many times. Just one base apart from a much larger clone, this may be a read error. This sequence joins TRBV6-1 and TRBJ2-5; TRBD2 matches 7 bases. Germline values: CDR1 MNHNS, CDR2 SASEGT. CDR3 size: 16 residues. The CDR3 sequence: CASSEYLAEGRETKYF. For the CDR3, the DNA is TGTGCCAGCAGTGAATATCTAGCGGAGGGGCGGGAGACCAAGTACTTC.

This clonotype was observed at least ten times. The rearrangement joins TRBV12-3 or TRBV12-4 to TRBJ2-7; either TRBD1 or TRBD2 may supply D (5 bases each). The CDR3 runs 15 residues. V was clipped by 2 bases and J by 7 bases, with 18 bases between them. The CDR3 sequence: CASSLWGLLTTEQYF. The CDR3 DNA reads TGTGCCAGCAGTTTATGGGGGTTGCTGACAACTGAGCAGTACTTC.

The V and J genes are TRBV6-5 and TRBJ1-5, with 9 bases matching TRBD1. Germline CDR1 is MNHEY and CDR2 is SVGAGI. The CDR3 sequence is 16 residues long. Trimming at V came to 4 bases and at J to 6 bases, leaving 10 bases not matched to a gene. The CDR3 spells CASSSQDRGNSQPQHF. The DNA of the CDR3 is TGTGCCAGCAGTTCCCAAGACAGGGGGAATAGTCAGCCCCAGCATTTT.

This clonotype showed up many times. The chain employs TRBV28 and TRBJ1-1; 9 nucleotides agree with TRBD1. CDR1 and CDR2 from the germline V gene are MDHEN and SYDVKM. Trimming cost V 6 bases and J 6 bases; bases outside gene matches: 14. The CDR3 is 16 amino acids. CDR3 coding DNA: TGTGCCAGCAGAGGCTCTATCGGGACAGGGTGGGCTGAAGCTTTCTTT. Protein sequence: CASRGSIGTGWAEAFF. Variable domain in full (rest from reference TRBV28 and TRBJ1-1): DVKVTQSSRYLVKRTGEKVFLECVQDMDHENMFWYRQDPGLGLRLIYFSYDVKMKEKGDIPEGYSVSREKKERFSLILESASTNQTSMYLCASRGSIGTGWAEAFFGQGTRLTVV.

Many counts were recorded for this clonotype. The chain recombines TRBV28 with TRBJ1-2; 12 bases fit TRBD1. Trimming removed 5 bases from V and 12 bases from J; junction bases left unmatched: 7. The CDR3 loop spans 13 amino acids. Looked up from germline, CDR1 is MDHEN and CDR2 is SYDVKM. CDR3 nucleotide sequence: TGTGCCAGCAGTCTGCCGGGACAGGGGGCGGACACCTTC. Protein product: CASSLPGQGADTF.